The 27 T cell receptor beta chains presented below share a single source sample, sequenced in a study of blood T cell repertoires in COVID-19. Some clones are missing from TCRdb's copy, which holds only in-frame ones; the method was immunoSEQ multiplex PCR. The data show about 21,000 clones, 75% to 90% seen once. The sequenced sample was peripheral blood. The receptor source for this set is a man between 65 and 79 years old with active COVID-19.

This chain links TRBV11-3 with TRBJ2-7, with D tentatively TRBD1 (6 bases). The V gene lost 5 bases and the J gene lost 7 bases, with 18 bases spanning the gap. From germline, CDR1 is SGHNT and CDR2 YENEEA. This CDR3 is 14 amino acids long. CDR3 sequence: CASSDPGDLEEQYF. The CDR3 nucleotides read TGTGCCAGCAGCGACCCAGGGGATTTGGAGGAGCAGTACTTC. The variable domain in full, with the rest retrieved from reference TRBV11-3 and TRBJ2-7, is EAGVVQSPRYKIIEKKQPVAFWCNPISGHNTLYWYLQNLGQGPELLIRYENEEAVDDSQLPKDRFSAERLKGVDSTLKIQPAELGDSAVYLCASSDPGDLEEQYFGPGTRLTVT.

The genes are TRBV4-2 and TRBJ2-7; 7 bases are shared with TRBD2. With 3 bases clipped from V and 3 bases from J, the junction kept 11 bases outside the gene matches. The CDR3 is made up of 16 amino acids. In germline, CDR1 is LGHNA, CDR2 YNFKEQ. The CDR3 is CASSQEASGPGYEQYF. The DNA for the CDR3 is TGTGCCAGCAGCCAGGAGGCTAGCGGTCCGGGCTACGAGCAGTACTTC.

The table lists this clone with a few counts. The chain uses TRBV11-2 and TRBJ2-1; 11 bases fit TRBD1. The CDR3 loop spans 18 amino acids. The V segment lost 5 bases and the J segment 1 base; nucleotides outside the gene matches: 10. CDR1 and CDR2 from the germline V gene are SGHAT and FQNNGV. The CDR3 nucleotides read TGTGCCAGCAGCCTTCGGACAGGGGGCATAGGGTCCTACAATGAGCAGTTCTTC. The encoded protein is CASSLRTGGIGSYNEQFF.

The V call is TRBV3-1 (or the pseudogene TRBV3-2), the J call TRBJ2-2; D is uncertain. CDR3 length equals 13 residues. V was cut by 2 bases and J by 7 bases, with 8 bases left in between. Germline loops: CDR1 LGHDT, CDR2 YNNKEL (reference sequence). The CDR3 DNA reads as TGTGCCAGCAGCCAAAAAACTCTCGGGGAGCTGTTTTTT. This gives the protein CASSQKTLGELFF.

The chain joins TRBV9 to TRBJ2-2; D remains unclear. Trimming removed 0 bases at V and 2 bases at J, with 11 bases between. The germline CDR1 and CDR2 sequences are SGDLS and YYNGEE. CDR3 length: 16 residues. As DNA, the CDR3 is TGTGCCAGCAGCGTAGCAGCAGGCCGAAACACCGGGGAGCTGTTTTTT. Amino acid sequence: CASSVAAGRNTGELFF.

V gene TRBV30 combines with J gene TRBJ2-5, with D possibly TRBD2 on 6 matching bases. Germline V lookup: CDR1 GTSNPN, CDR2 SVGIG (reference sequence). Trimming cost V 5 bases and J 4 bases, with 14 bases left between them. CDR3 size: 13 residues. The CDR3 DNA follows: TGTGCCTGGGATGGGACTGCACGAGAGACCCAGTACTTC. Amino acids: CAWDGTARETQYF.

V usage is TRBV7-2 and J usage is TRBJ2-6; tentative D call: TRBD1 (5 bases). V lost 2 bases and J lost 4, with 15 bases in between. CDR3 length equals 17 residues. Germline CDR1 and CDR2: SGHTA and FQGNSA. The CDR3 DNA follows: TGTGCCAGCAGCTTATCCAGGGTTGGTACCGGGGCCAACGTCCTGACTTTC. Its protein product is CASSLSRVGTGANVLTF.

The rearrangement joins TRBV5-4 to TRBJ1-2, with 8 bases identical to TRBD1. The V segment lost 4 bases and the J segment 4 bases; nucleotides outside the gene matches: 9. Germline loops: CDR1 SGHNT, CDR2 YYREEE (reference sequence). The CDR3 is 15 residues long. The CDR3: CASSPGGAGVYGYTF. In DNA form, the CDR3 reads TGTGCCAGCAGCCCAGGGGGCGCAGGAGTCTATGGCTACACCTTC.

The V call is TRBV5-1, the J call TRBJ2-2; a possible D gene is TRBD2 (6 bases). Germline CDR1 SGHRS, CDR2 YFSETQ. CDR3 size: 13 residues. V dropped 3 bases and J dropped 9 bases, with 12 bases sitting between them. CDR3 amino acids: CASSWRGNWELFF. The CDR3 DNA reads TGCGCCAGCAGCTGGAGGGGAAACTGGGAGCTGTTTTTT. The full variable domain, with the rest looked up from reference TRBV5-1 and TRBJ2-2, is KAGVTQTPRYLIKTRGQQVTLSCSPISGHRSVSWYQQTPGQGLQFLFEYFSETQRNKGNFPGRFSGRQFSNSRSEMNVSTLELGDSALYLCASSWRGNWELFFGEGSRLTVL.

The CDR3 DNA reads TGTGCCAGCAGCACCGGGAGGGGGCAGCCCCAGCATTTT. The encoded protein is CASSTGRGQPQHF. The chain couples TRBV7-2 to TRBJ1-5; tentative D call: TRBD1 (6 bases). The V end was cut by 5 bases, the J end by 7 bases, with 12 bases between. This CDR3 contains 13 residues. Looked up from germline, CDR1 is SGHTA and CDR2 is FQGNSA.

The chain uses TRBV6-6 and TRBJ1-1; unclear D gene. This CDR3 region has 13 residues. The ends were cut back, 0 bases at V and 5 bases at J, with 7 bases in the middle. Looked up from germline, CDR1 is MNHNY and CDR2 is SVGAGI (reference sequence). CDR3: CASSYSRETEAFF. CDR3 sequence (DNA): TGTGCCAGCAGTTACTCTCGGGAGACTGAAGCTTTCTTT.

V is TRBV5-1 and J is TRBJ2-7, with 10 bases that match TRBD1. Germline CDR1 reads SGHRS; CDR2 reads YFSETQ. This CDR3 is 13 amino acids long. V shed 4 bases, J shed 5 bases, and the junction held 3 bases outside the gene matches. CDR3 loop: CASSRQGADEQYF. The CDR3 DNA follows: TGCGCCAGCAGCCGACAGGGGGCCGACGAGCAGTACTTC.

The chain employs TRBV18 and TRBJ1-5, with a weak D call TRBD1 (5 bases). The CDR3 contains 15 residues. Germline CDR1 is KGHSH and CDR2 is LQKENI. V lost 3 bases to trimming and J lost 4 bases, with 13 bases between them. Here the CDR3 reads CASSPTTGVNQPQHF. CDR3 coding DNA: TGTGCCAGCTCACCCACCACAGGAGTTAATCAGCCCCAGCATTTT.

The chain carries TRBV5-1 and TRBJ2-5; 7 bases agree with TRBD1. CDR1 is SGHRS, CDR2 YFSETQ, per germline. V lost 4 bases, J lost 3 bases, and 9 bases stayed unmatched. The CDR3 runs to 15 residues. The DNA of the CDR3 is TGCGCCAGCAGCGCCTCGGGACAGAGAAAAGAGACCCAGTACTTC. Protein product: CASSASGQRKETQYF.

This chain links TRBV20-1 with TRBJ2-1; D is ambiguous. The CDR3 extends over 11 amino acids. Germline CDR1 and CDR2: DFQATT and SNEGSKA (reference sequence). V was shortened by 0 bases and J by 14 bases, with 11 bases between the two germline ends. The CDR3 sequence is CSARDFGLEFF. Written as DNA, the CDR3 is TGCAGTGCTAGAGATTTCGGGTTAGAGTTCTTC.

The J gene is TRBJ2-7, the V gene TRBV6-5; possible D gene TRBD1, 6 bases. This CDR3 region has 13 residues. V was cut by 6 bases and J by 6 bases, with 15 bases left in between. Per germline, CDR1 MNHEY and CDR2 SVGAGI. The CDR3 protein is CASSSWLGAEQYF. As DNA, the CDR3 is TGTGCCAGCAGCTCCTGGTTGGGGGCCGAGCAGTACTTC.

The CDR3 DNA reads as TGTGCCAGCAGCCACGTGCGCGGGAGCGTTGGGAACACTGAAGCTTTCTTT. It yields the protein CASSHVRGSVGNTEAFF. The chain combines TRBV3-1 (or the pseudogene TRBV3-2) with TRBJ1-1; no firm D call. CDR3 size: 17 residues. Trimming took 3 bases from V and 1 from J, leaving 18 bases between them. CDR1 and CDR2 from the germline V gene are LGHDT and YNNKEL (reference sequence).

There are a few counts of this clone. The rearrangement uses TRBV30 and TRBJ2-4; 8 bases line up with TRBD1. The CDR3 is 13 residues long. Trimming took 3 bases from V and 8 from J; bases not matched to a gene: 6. Germline CDR1 GTSNPN, CDR2 SVGIG (reference sequence). In DNA form, the CDR3 reads TGTGCCTGGAGAGGGCTACAGGGGGACATTCAGTACTTC. Residues: CAWRGLQGDIQYF.

The gene calls are TRBV6-6 and TRBJ2-7; D may be TRBD1 (6 bases). With 3 bases removed from V and 0 bases from J, the gap between germline ends came to 12 bases. Germline lookup yields CDR1 MNHNY and CDR2 SVGAGI (reference sequence). This CDR3 region has 15 residues. The CDR3 nucleotides are TGTGCCAGCAGTTATGGACAGATGAGCTCCTACGAGCAGTACTTC. Protein product: CASSYGQMSSYEQYF.

The chain uses TRBV7-3 and TRBJ2-7, with D possibly being TRBD1 (6 bases). The V end lost 5 bases, the J end lost 9 bases, and 11 bases lay between the germline ends. This CDR3 has 11 residues. Looked up from germline, CDR1 is SGHTA and CDR2 is FQGTGA. As DNA, the CDR3 is TGTGCCAGCAGCCCGGGACATGGGCAGTACTTC. As protein: CASSPGHGQYF.

This sequence joins TRBV3-1 (or the pseudogene TRBV3-2) and TRBJ2-5, with no clear D. With 0 bases removed from V and 6 bases from J, the gap between germline ends came to 11 bases. The CDR3 extends over 14 amino acids. Germline V gives CDR1 LGHDT, CDR2 YNNKEL (reference sequence). The CDR3 nucleotides read TGTGCCAGCAGCCAAGATCCGCAGAAAAAGACCCAGTACTTC. The encoded protein is CASSQDPQKKTQYF.

This rearrangement joins TRBV5-4 to TRBJ1-2, with a weak D call TRBD1 (5 bases). Trimming left V 4 bases short and J 5 bases short, with 18 bases between. Germline assignment: CDR1 SGHNT and CDR2 YYREEE (reference sequence). The CDR3 runs to 15 residues. CDR3 sequence reads: CASSPSPGVGYGYTF. CDR3 DNA sequence: TGTGCCAGCAGCCCCTCCCCGGGGGTGGGGTATGGCTACACCTTC.

J is TRBJ2-2 and V is TRBV10-3; TRBD2 agrees at 11 bases. CDR3 length: 13 amino acids. Germline CDR1 reads ENHRY; CDR2 reads SYGVKD. V shed 8 bases, J shed 6 bases, and the junction held 2 bases outside the gene matches. CDR3 residues: CAIFSGRAGELFF. DNA for the CDR3: TGTGCCATCTTTAGCGGGAGGGCCGGGGAGCTGTTTTTT.

The rearrangement joins TRBV5-6 to TRBJ2-1; 10 bases are a match to TRBD2. Looked up from germline, CDR1 is SGHDT and CDR2 is YYEEEE. CDR3 length: 18 amino acids. The trim removed 3 bases at V and 3 bases at J, leaving 12 bases unmatched. Here the CDR3 reads CASSSTVGLAVYYNEQFF. The CDR3 DNA is TGTGCCAGCAGCTCCACAGTTGGACTAGCGGTATACTACAATGAGCAGTTCTTC.

The rearrangement links TRBV10-2 to TRBJ1-4, with 8 nucleotides matching TRBD1. CDR3 length: 17 residues. Per the germline V gene, CDR1 is WSHSY and CDR2 is SAAADI. The junction had 13 bases not matched to a gene; V was cut back by 5 bases and J by 5 bases. Here the CDR3 reads CASSSARGRGTNEKLFF. The CDR3 DNA reads TGCGCCAGCAGTTCGGCCAGGGGGCGCGGGACAAATGAAAAACTGTTTTTT.

The chain is built from TRBV19 and TRBJ2-5; TRBD1 matches 10 bases. From germline, CDR1 is LNHDA and CDR2 SQIVND (reference sequence). V was clipped by 4 bases and J by 0 bases; unmatched bases: 5. The length of the CDR3 is 16 residues. CDR3 coding DNA: TGTGCCAGTAGTAGCGGACAGGGGGAAAACCAAGAGACCCAGTACTTC. This sequence encodes CASSSGQGENQETQYF.

This clone has a handful of counts. This chain links TRBV2 with TRBJ1-1, with unresolved D. The CDR3 contains 14 residues. V was trimmed by 6 bases and J by 5 bases, leaving 16 bases between them. Germline CDR1 SNHLY, CDR2 FYNNEI. The CDR3 DNA reads as TGTGCCAGCAGAGGTCTGCGGATGAGGACTGAAGCTTTCTTT. This translates into CASRGLRMRTEAFF.